This T cell receptor beta chain emerged from a study of blood T cell repertoires in COVID-19. This clone came up once. CDR1 and CDR2 from the germline V gene are MNHEY and SMNVEV (reference sequence). This CDR3 comprises 15 residues. With 5 bases clipped from V and 6 bases from J, the junction kept 8 bases outside the gene matches. Using immunoSEQ multiplex PCR, the repertoire was profiled, and TCRdb retains in-frame clones only, with some absent. The repertoire holds 450,000 to 500,000 clones, with around nine tenths as singletons. This TCR came from a woman in her sixties or seventies who had recovered from COVID-19. V usage is TRBV27 and J usage is TRBJ1-2; 11 bases line up with TRBD1. Source material: PBMCs or T cells enriched from blood (not recorded which). In DNA form, the CDR3 reads TGTGCCAGCAGTCCCCCGGACAGGGGGCTCGATGGCTACACCTTC. Translating gives CASSPPDRGLDGYTF.